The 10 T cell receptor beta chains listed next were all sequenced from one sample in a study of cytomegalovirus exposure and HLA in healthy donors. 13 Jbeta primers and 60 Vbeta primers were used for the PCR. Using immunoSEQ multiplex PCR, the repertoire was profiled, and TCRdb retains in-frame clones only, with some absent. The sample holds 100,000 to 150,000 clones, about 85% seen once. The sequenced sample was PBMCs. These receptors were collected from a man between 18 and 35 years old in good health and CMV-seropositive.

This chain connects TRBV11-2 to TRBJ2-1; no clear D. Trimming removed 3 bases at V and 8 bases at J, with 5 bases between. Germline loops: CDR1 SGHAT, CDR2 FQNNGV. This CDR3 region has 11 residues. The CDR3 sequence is CASSLSDEQFF. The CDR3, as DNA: TGTGCCAGCAGCTTGAGCGATGAGCAGTTCTTC.

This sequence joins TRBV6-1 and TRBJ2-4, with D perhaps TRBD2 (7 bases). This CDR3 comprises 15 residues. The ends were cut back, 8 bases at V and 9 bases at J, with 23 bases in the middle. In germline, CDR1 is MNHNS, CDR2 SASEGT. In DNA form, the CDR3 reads TGTGCCAGCCAGTCAAGGGAGGGGGGGGTGGGCATTCAGTACTTC. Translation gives CASQSREGGVGIQYF.

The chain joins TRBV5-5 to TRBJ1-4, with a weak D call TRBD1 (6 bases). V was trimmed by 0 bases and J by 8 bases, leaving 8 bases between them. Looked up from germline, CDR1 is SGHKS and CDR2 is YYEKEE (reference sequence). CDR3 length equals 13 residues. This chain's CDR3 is CASSLGGREKLFF. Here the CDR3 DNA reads TGTGCCAGCAGCTTGGGGGGGCGGGAAAAACTGTTTTTT.

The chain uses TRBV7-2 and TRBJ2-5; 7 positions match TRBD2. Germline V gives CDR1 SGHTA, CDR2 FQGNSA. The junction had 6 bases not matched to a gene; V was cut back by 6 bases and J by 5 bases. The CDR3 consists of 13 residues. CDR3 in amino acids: CASRRRETETQYF. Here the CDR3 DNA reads TGTGCCAGCAGACGGCGGGAGACGGAGACCCAGTACTTC.

The CDR3 sequence: CASSDWGEYTDTQYF. The CDR3 nucleotides read TGTGCCAGCAGTGATTGGGGGGAGTACACAGATACGCAGTATTTT. The V call is TRBV6-1, the J call TRBJ2-3; a weak D match, TRBD2 (6 bases). V was pared by 3 bases and J by 2 bases, with 12 bases between. Germline CDR1 and CDR2: MNHNS and SASEGT. The CDR3 sequence is 15 residues long.

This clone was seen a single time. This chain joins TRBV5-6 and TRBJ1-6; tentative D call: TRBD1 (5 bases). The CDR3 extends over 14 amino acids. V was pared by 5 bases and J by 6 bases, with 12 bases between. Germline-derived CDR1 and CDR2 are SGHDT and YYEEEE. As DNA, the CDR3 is TGTGCCAGCAGTTCCGTGGACACTAATTCACCCCTCCACTTT. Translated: CASSSVDTNSPLHF.

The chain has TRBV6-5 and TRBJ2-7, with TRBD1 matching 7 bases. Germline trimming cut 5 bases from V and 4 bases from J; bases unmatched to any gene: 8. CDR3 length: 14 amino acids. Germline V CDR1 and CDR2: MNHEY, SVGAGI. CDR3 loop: CASSGRDRLYEQYF. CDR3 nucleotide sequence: TGTGCCAGCAGTGGAAGGGACAGATTATACGAGCAGTACTTC.

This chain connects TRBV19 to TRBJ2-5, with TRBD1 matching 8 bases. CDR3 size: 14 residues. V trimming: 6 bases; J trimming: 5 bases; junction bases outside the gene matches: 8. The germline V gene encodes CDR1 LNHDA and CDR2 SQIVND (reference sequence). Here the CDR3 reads CASSARTGRETQYF. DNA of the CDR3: TGTGCCAGTAGCGCACGGACAGGGCGGGAGACCCAGTACTTC. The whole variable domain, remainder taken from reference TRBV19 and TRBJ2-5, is DGGITQSPKYLFRKEGQNVTLSCEQNLNHDAMYWYRQDPGQGLRLIYYSQIVNDFQKGDIAEGYSVSREKKESFPLTVTSAQKNPTAFYLCASSARTGRETQYFGPGTRLLVL.

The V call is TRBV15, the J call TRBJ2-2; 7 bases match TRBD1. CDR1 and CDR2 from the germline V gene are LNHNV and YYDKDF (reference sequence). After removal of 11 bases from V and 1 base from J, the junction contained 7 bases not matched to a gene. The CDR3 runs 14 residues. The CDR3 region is CASAGTVNTGELFF. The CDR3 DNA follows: TGTGCCTCCGCCGGGACAGTGAACACCGGGGAGCTGTTTTTT. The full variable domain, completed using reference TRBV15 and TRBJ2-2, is DAMVIQNPRYQVTQFGKPVTLSCSQTLNHNVMYWYQQKSSQAPKLLFHYYDKDFNNEADTPDNFQSRRPNTSFCFLDIRSPGLGDTAMYLCASAGTVNTGELFFGEGSRLTVL.

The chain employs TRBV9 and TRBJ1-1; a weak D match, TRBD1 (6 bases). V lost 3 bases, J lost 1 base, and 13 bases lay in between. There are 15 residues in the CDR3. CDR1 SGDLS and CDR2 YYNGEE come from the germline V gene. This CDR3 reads CASSASGQENTEAFF. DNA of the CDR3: TGTGCCAGCAGCGCGTCGGGACAAGAGAACACTGAAGCTTTCTTT.